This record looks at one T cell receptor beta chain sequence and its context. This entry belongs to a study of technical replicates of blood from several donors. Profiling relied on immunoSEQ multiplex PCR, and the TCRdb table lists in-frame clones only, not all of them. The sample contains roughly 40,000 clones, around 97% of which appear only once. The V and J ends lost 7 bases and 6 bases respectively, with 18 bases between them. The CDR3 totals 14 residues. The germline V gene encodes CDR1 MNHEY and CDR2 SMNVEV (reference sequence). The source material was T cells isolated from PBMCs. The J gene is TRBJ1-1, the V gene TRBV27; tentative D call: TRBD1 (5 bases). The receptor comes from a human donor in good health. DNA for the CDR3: TGTGCCAGCACCCACGGGGGGGTTGGGTCTGAAGCTTTCTTT. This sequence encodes CASTHGGVGSEAFF.